What follows are 23 T cell receptor beta chains derived from one specimen sequenced in a study of identical twins. TCRdb re-called the 5' RACE reads through MiXCR, storing one row per CDR3 protein. The profile covers roughly 720,000 distinct CDR3 sequences, with roughly 18% appearing a single time and 13% taken by the ten largest. These data were likewise used in another study, on T cells expressing NK-cell markers.

The specimen was PBMCs. Receptors originate from a woman in her late teens or twenties in good health.

The V gene is TRBV29-1, the J gene TRBJ2-1; D call uncertain. The CDR3 loop spans 14 amino acids. Germline V gene lookup returns CDR1 SQVTM and CDR2 ANQGSEA. V lost 7 bases, J lost 4 bases, and 17 bases lay in between. CDR3 sequence: CSAVGPRDYNEQFF. Here the CDR3 DNA reads TGCAGCGCCGTCGGCCCTAGAGATTACAATGAGCAGTTCTTC.

The chain couples TRBV11-3 to TRBJ1-1; TRBD1 aligns across 7 bases. Unmatched junction bases numbered 13, after V lost 6 bases and J lost 6 bases. Germline assignment: CDR1 SGHNT and CDR2 YENEEA. The CDR3 is 15 residues long. In nucleotides, the CDR3 is TGTGCCAGCAGGCAACCGGGACAGCGGTTAGCTGAAGCTTTCTTT. Translated, it gives CASRQPGQRLAEAFF.

V gene TRBV7-9 combines with J gene TRBJ2-5, with 11 bases aligning to TRBD2. The CDR3 has 17 residues. From germline, CDR1 is SEHNR and CDR2 FQNEAQ (reference sequence). V shed 0 bases, J shed 0 bases, and the junction held 3 bases outside the gene matches. The CDR3 DNA reads TGTGCCAGCAGCTTAGCGTCTAGCGGGGGGAACCAAGAGACCCAGTACTTC. Translated, it gives CASSLASSGGNQETQYF. Looking up the rest from reference TRBV7-9 and TRBJ2-5 gives the full variable domain: DTGVSQNPRHKITKRGQNVTFRCDPISEHNRLYWYRQTLGQGPEFLTYFQNEAQLEKSRLLSDRFSAERPKGSFSTLEIQRTEQGDSAMYLCASSLASSGGNQETQYFGPGTRLLVL.

This clonotype was observed many times. The junction departs from germline at one end; a sequencing error may be responsible. The rearrangement uses TRBV5-1 and TRBJ2-3, with D possibly being TRBD2 (6 bases). Germline V gene lookup returns CDR1 SGHRS and CDR2 YFSETQ. CDR3 length equals 13 residues. The CDR3 coding sequence is TGTGCCAGCAGTCCTAGACTAGCAGATACGCAGTATTTT. It encodes CASSPRLADTQYF.

The chain joins TRBV9 to TRBJ2-3, with D uncertain. This CDR3 is 14 amino acids long. Trimming stripped 0 bases from V and 5 bases from J, with 10 bases between. Germline CDR1 and CDR2: SGDLS and YYNGEE. The CDR3 coding sequence is TGTGCCAGCAGCGTAGAGAACTACGGAGATACGCAGTATTTT. Protein product: CASSVENYGDTQYF.

This clonotype was observed a handful of times. CDR3 DNA sequence: TGTGCCAGCAGTGGCAGGACAGCAGCCTATGGCTACACCTTC. Translating gives CASSGRTAAYGYTF. V usage is TRBV2 and J usage is TRBJ1-2, with D possibly matching TRBD1 (6 bases). The germline CDR1 and CDR2 sequences are SNHLY and FYNNEI. The CDR3 length is 14 residues. The V gene lost 4 bases and the J gene lost 4 bases, with 13 bases spanning the gap.

The rearrangement uses TRBV7-2 and TRBJ2-3, with D maybe TRBD2 (6 bases). V lost 3 bases and J lost 2, with 15 bases in between. From germline, CDR1 is SGHTA and CDR2 FQGNSA. The CDR3 runs to 16 residues. The CDR3 nucleotides are TGTGCCAGCAGCTTGCGGGACCCCTTGCCCACAGATACGCAGTATTTT. It encodes CASSLRDPLPTDTQYF. Together with reference TRBV7-2 and TRBJ2-3, the CDR3 gives the full variable domain: GAGVSQSPSNKVTEKGKDVELRCDPISGHTALYWYRQSLGQGLEFLIYFQGNSAPDKSGLPSDRFSAERTGGSVSTLTIQRTQQEDSAVYLCASSLRDPLPTDTQYFGPGTRLTVL.

This clonotype appeared a few times. The gene calls are TRBV10-3 and TRBJ2-1; 16 nucleotides line up with TRBD2. Unmatched junction bases numbered 6, after V lost 6 bases and J lost 1 base. This CDR3 has 18 residues. CDR1 is ENHRY and CDR2 is SYGVKD in the germline V gene. CDR3 region: CAISEPGLAGGSYNEQFF. In DNA, the CDR3 is TGTGCCATCAGCGAACCGGGACTAGCGGGAGGGTCCTACAATGAGCAGTTCTTC.

The table lists this clonotype with a few counts. The gene calls are TRBV6-2 or TRBV6-3 and TRBJ2-3, with 10 bases that match TRBD2. V shed 6 bases, J shed 4 bases, and the junction held 7 bases outside the gene matches. Germline CDR1 is MNHEY and CDR2 is SVGEGT. This CDR3 is 15 amino acids long. CDR3 sequence (DNA): TGTGCCAGCAGCCGTCTAGCGGGAGTCCCAGATACGCAGTATTTT. Translation: CASSRLAGVPDTQYF.

V is TRBV7-8 and J is TRBJ2-3, with D perhaps given as TRBD1 or TRBD2 (5 bases each). The CDR3 is 13 amino acids. V lost 10 bases and J lost 2, with 13 bases in between. The germline gives CDR1 SGHVS, CDR2 FQNEAQ. The CDR3: CATDWGTTDTQYF. CDR3 sequence (DNA): TGTGCCACCGACTGGGGGACCACAGATACGCAGTATTTT.

V gene TRBV12-3 or TRBV12-4 combines with J gene TRBJ2-7, with D unresolved. The CDR3 totals 13 residues. Trimming shortened V by 8 bases and J by 6 bases, and 17 bases separated the two germline ends. In nucleotides, the CDR3 is TGTGCCAGCGCCCACTCTGCCCCCACCGAGCAGTACTTC. It specifies CASAHSAPTEQYF.

The V gene is TRBV9, the J gene TRBJ2-5; 9 bases align to TRBD2. With V trimmed by 0 bases and J by 0 bases, 6 bases remained unmatched. Germline CDR1 SGDLS, CDR2 YYNGEE. This CDR3 has 17 residues. DNA for the CDR3: TGTGCCAGCAGCGTAGCAGGCGCGGGGGGGTACCAAGAGACCCAGTACTTC. The encoded protein is CASSVAGAGGYQETQYF.

The V gene is TRBV27, the J gene TRBJ2-7; D is ambiguous. Trimming pared 5 bases from V and 4 bases from J, leaving 15 bases between. The V gene's germline CDR1 is MNHEY and CDR2 SMNVEV (reference sequence). The CDR3 sequence is 14 residues long. CDR3 loop: CASSPWTGTYEQYF. In DNA, the CDR3 is TGTGCCAGCAGTCCCTGGACGGGTACATACGAGCAGTACTTC.

This clonotype has more than one count but fewer than ten. CDR3 DNA sequence: TGTGCCACCCGAGACACCAATCAGCCCCAGCATTTT. It codes for CATRDTNQPQHF. V gene TRBV6-2 or TRBV6-3 combines with J gene TRBJ1-5; D remains unclear. The V and J ends lost 10 bases and 3 bases respectively, with 10 bases between them. This CDR3 has 12 residues. Germline V CDR1 and CDR2: MNHEY, SVGEGT.

This clonotype was observed at least ten times. The chain recombines TRBV6-4 with TRBJ1-1, with a weak D call TRBD1 (5 bases). This CDR3 contains 13 residues. V lost 6 bases and J 2 bases, leaving 10 bases between the germline ends. Germline values: CDR1 MRHNA, CDR2 SNTAGT. CDR3 in DNA: TGTGCCAGCAGAAAAGGGGATAACACTGAAGCTTTCTTT. Translating gives CASRKGDNTEAFF.

This clonotype was seen only a few times. The V and J genes are TRBV9 and TRBJ1-2; unclear D gene. The CDR3 runs to 13 residues. V lost 6 bases to trimming and J lost 2 bases, with 11 bases between them. Germline CDR1 SGDLS, CDR2 YYNGEE. The CDR3 protein is CASTETRNYGYTF. In DNA form, the CDR3 reads TGTGCCAGCACCGAGACCAGAAACTATGGCTACACCTTC.

Concerning this clonotype itself: A read error may produce the germline difference seen at one junction end. The chain couples TRBV7-7 to TRBJ2-2; possible D gene TRBD2, 6 bases. Germline values: CDR1 SSHAT, CDR2 FNYEAQ (reference sequence). CDR3 length: 17 amino acids. CDR3 sequence: CASSLGGANVRTGELFF. The CDR3 DNA is TGTGCTAGCAGCTTAGGAGGGGCCAATGTACGGACCGGGGAGCTGTTTTTT.

This clonotype has more than one count but fewer than ten. The chain is built from TRBV7-2 and TRBJ2-7, with D possibly being TRBD2 (5 bases). The V gene's germline CDR1 is SGHTA and CDR2 FQGNSA. The CDR3 extends over 14 amino acids. V lost 4 bases to trimming and J lost 0 bases, with 10 bases between them. CDR3 loop: CASSSRRGSYEQYF. In nucleotides, the CDR3 is TGTGCCAGCAGCTCCAGACGGGGCTCCTACGAGCAGTACTTC.

The chain joins TRBV29-1 to TRBJ2-7; D remains ambiguous. The V gene's germline CDR1 is SQVTM and CDR2 ANQGSEA. The CDR3 loop spans 12 amino acids. V lost 3 bases, J lost 0 bases, and 6 bases lay in between. As DNA, the CDR3 is TGCAGCGTTGACATCGGCTCCTACGAGCAGTACTTC. This sequence encodes CSVDIGSYEQYF.

The chain is built from TRBV4-1 and TRBJ2-2; TRBD1 might be the D (5 bases). The CDR3 covers 15 residues. V lost 4 bases and J 2 bases, leaving 11 bases between the germline ends. Per germline, CDR1 MGHRA and CDR2 YSYEKL. For the CDR3, the DNA is TGCGCCAGCAGCCTGTGGGGCGGAAACACCGGGGAGCTGTTTTTT. Protein: CASSLWGGNTGELFF.

V is TRBV4-3 and J is TRBJ2-7; D not certain. The germline gives CDR1 LGHNA, CDR2 YSLEER. This CDR3 has 15 residues. V dropped 0 bases and J dropped 7 bases, with 16 bases sitting between them. CDR3 DNA sequence: TGCGCCAGCAGCCAAGATTCGGATCTCTACGGGGAGCAGTACTTC. Residues: CASSQDSDLYGEQYF.

The chain carries TRBV29-1 and TRBJ2-1; D call uncertain. CDR3 length equals 13 residues. The germline CDR1 and CDR2 sequences are SQVTM and ANQGSEA. Trimming took 2 bases from V and 6 from J, leaving 11 bases between them. CDR3 residues: CSVEKGLGNEQFF. The CDR3 DNA sequence: TGCAGCGTTGAAAAAGGGCTGGGCAATGAGCAGTTCTTC.

The chain couples TRBV9 to TRBJ2-1; maybe TRBD2 (6 bases). The CDR3 spans 15 residues. V lost 0 bases, J lost 3 bases, and 10 bases lay in between. Germline CDR1 and CDR2: SGDLS and YYNGEE. CDR3 residues: CASSVGPGGYNEQFF. DNA of the CDR3: TGTGCCAGCAGCGTAGGTCCCGGGGGCTACAATGAGCAGTTCTTC.